Presented here are 14 T cell receptor beta chains from one specimen sequenced in a study of blood T cells in healthy people across ages. A J-beta primer mix and a sample-barcoded 5' primer were used in a second PCR of roughly 6 to 11 cycles. One entry per CDR3 protein, called by TCRdb with MiXCR from the 5' RACE reads. Of 1.5 million to 2 million distinct CDR3 sequences detected, about 35% appear once; the ten largest clones hold about 11%. The sequencing sample was made of blood. The receptors were gathered from a woman aged 25 to 39 in good health.

This CDR3 is CATSRGWTGDSNQPQHF. The CDR3 bases are TGTGCCACCAGCAGGGGATGGACAGGGGATAGCAATCAGCCCCAGCATTTT. The chain links TRBV15 to TRBJ1-5; TRBD1 agrees at 9 bases. CDR3 length: 17 amino acids. V gave up 3 bases and J gave up 0 bases; unmatched junction bases: 6. The germline gives CDR1 LNHNV, CDR2 YYDKDF (reference sequence).

This sequence joins TRBV7-3 and TRBJ2-3; D is undetermined. Germline CDR1 is SGHTA and CDR2 is FQGTGA. The CDR3 length is 15 residues. With 1 base removed from V and 6 bases from J, the gap between germline ends came to 14 bases. CDR3 region: CASSLRAVGFDTQYF. Here the CDR3 DNA reads TGTGCCAGCAGCTTAAGGGCCGTGGGGTTCGATACGCAGTATTTT.

The chain couples TRBV20-1 to TRBJ2-3, with D perhaps TRBD1 (6 bases). Germline V gives CDR1 DFQATT, CDR2 SNEGSKA (reference sequence). The CDR3 runs to 16 residues. Deletions cut 4 bases from V and 2 bases from J, with 19 bases between. CDR3 coding DNA: TGCAGTGCTATTGGCTGGGGGCCCGATTTCACAGATACGCAGTATTTT. Residues: CSAIGWGPDFTDTQYF.

The chain joins TRBV10-3 to TRBJ2-5; D could derive from TRBD1 or TRBD2 (5 bases each). V gave up 0 bases and J gave up 3 bases, with 8 bases separating them. The CDR3 sequence is 14 residues long. The germline gives CDR1 ENHRY, CDR2 SYGVKD. The CDR3 region is CAISESGVEETQYF. The CDR3 nucleotides read TGTGCCATCAGTGAGTCGGGGGTGGAAGAGACCCAGTACTTC.

At least ten counts were recorded for this clonotype. This chain uses TRBV21-1 with TRBJ2-5; the table's D call, TRBD1, has no DNA check behind it. TRBV21-1 constitutes a pseudogene. This CDR3 is built from 15 residues. The CDR3 DNA reads TGTGCCAGCAGCAAACCCGGACAGGTCCAAGAGACCCAGTACTTC. This sequence encodes CASSKPGQVQETQYF.

V and J are TRBV4-1 and TRBJ2-7; 10 nucleotides line up with TRBD2. The germline CDR1 and CDR2 sequences are MGHRA and YSYEKL. The CDR3 covers 18 residues. V shed 1 base and J 1 base; nucleotides not matched to a gene: 10. As DNA, the CDR3 is TGCGCCAGCAGCCAAGCGCGTCCCGGGACTAGCGCATCCTACGAGCAGTACTTC. This translates into CASSQARPGTSASYEQYF.

This clonotype was observed a few times. The chain has TRBV27 and TRBJ1-2, with TRBD1 identical over 7 bases. CDR3 length equals 13 residues. CDR1 MNHEY and CDR2 SMNVEV come from the germline V gene (reference sequence). With V trimmed by 3 bases and J by 6 bases, 4 bases remained unmatched. DNA for the CDR3: TGTGCCAGCAGTTTCATCAGGGGGGATGGCTACACCTTC. Translating gives CASSFIRGDGYTF.

This clonotype was seen only a few times. The V call is TRBV24-1, the J call TRBJ2-3, with 15 bases aligning to TRBD2. Germline V lookup: CDR1 KGHDR, CDR2 SFDVKD. The CDR3 has 16 residues. The ends lost 4 bases at V and 5 bases at J; junction bases unmatched: 3. CDR3: CATSDGTSGRIDTQYF. The CDR3 bases are TGTGCCACCAGTGACGGGACTAGCGGGAGGATAGATACGCAGTATTTT.

In its sample, this clonotype was seen many times. The V and J genes are TRBV6-6 and TRBJ2-5; a possible D gene is TRBD2 (5 bases). CDR1 is MNHNY, CDR2 SVGAGI, per germline (reference sequence). This CDR3 has 11 residues. Trimming stripped 8 bases from V and 7 bases from J, with 11 bases between. CDR3 DNA sequence: TGTGCCAGCTTCCTTGGAGGGACCCAGTACTTC. Translated: CASFLGGTQYF.

This clonotype was recorded a few times. This chain uses TRBV29-1 with TRBJ1-4; 7 nucleotides match TRBD1. Germline CDR1 reads SQVTM; CDR2 reads ANQGSEA. The length of the CDR3 is 13 residues. Trimming at V came to 6 bases and at J to 8 bases, leaving 9 bases not matched to a gene. The CDR3 here is CSVQDRVWEKLFF. The CDR3 DNA is TGCAGCGTCCAAGACAGGGTTTGGGAAAAACTGTTTTTT. Based on the CDR3 plus reference TRBV29-1 and TRBJ1-4, the full variable domain is SAVISQKPSRDICQRGTSLTIQCQVDSQVTMMFWYRQQPGQSLTLIATANQGSEATYESGFVIDKFPISRPNLTFSTLTVSNMSPEDSSIYLCSVQDRVWEKLFFGSGTQLSVL.

This clonotype was recorded at least ten times. This sequence joins TRBV5-1 and TRBJ1-4; D not certain. Per germline, CDR1 SGHRS and CDR2 YFSETQ. This CDR3 spans 12 amino acids. V gave up 0 bases and J gave up 7 bases, with 4 bases separating them. CDR3 DNA: TGCGCCAGCAGCTTGGACGGTGAAAAACTGTTTTTT. Amino acids: CASSLDGEKLFF.

This clonotype was found many times. The V and J genes are TRBV4-2 and TRBJ2-1, with 11 bases lining up with TRBD2. V gave up 1 base and J gave up 10 bases; unmatched junction bases: 12. This CDR3 region has 17 residues. Germline V lookup: CDR1 LGHNA, CDR2 YNFKEQ. Here the CDR3 DNA reads TGTGCCAGCAGCCAAGCAAAACTACTAGCGGGGGCTAGGGAGCAGTTCTTC. The encoded protein is CASSQAKLLAGAREQFF.

The V gene is TRBV2, the J gene TRBJ1-1; a possible D gene is TRBD1 (6 bases). V lost 4 bases to trimming and J lost 3 bases, with 12 bases between them. CDR3 length: 14 residues. The germline V gene has CDR1 SNHLY and CDR2 FYNNEI. The CDR3 DNA sequence: TGTGCCAGCAGTGTTCAGGGGCTCGACACTGAAGCTTTCTTT. Residues: CASSVQGLDTEAFF.

The chain recombines TRBV30 with TRBJ1-4; TRBD1 agrees at 9 bases. The germline V gene encodes CDR1 GTSNPN and CDR2 SVGIG (reference sequence). The trim removed 2 bases at V and 7 bases at J, leaving 5 bases unmatched. The CDR3 has 14 residues. The CDR3 sequence is CAWSPGQGVEKLFF. CDR3 DNA sequence: TGTGCCTGGAGTCCGGGACAGGGTGTTGAAAAACTGTTTTTT.